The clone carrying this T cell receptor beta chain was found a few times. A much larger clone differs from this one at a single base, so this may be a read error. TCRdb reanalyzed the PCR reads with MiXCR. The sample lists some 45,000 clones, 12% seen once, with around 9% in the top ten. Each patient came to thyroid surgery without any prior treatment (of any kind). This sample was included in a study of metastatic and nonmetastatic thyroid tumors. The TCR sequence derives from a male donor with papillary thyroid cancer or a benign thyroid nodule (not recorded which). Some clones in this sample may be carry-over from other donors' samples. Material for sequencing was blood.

Here the CDR3 reads CAISRTGVDYEQYF. The CDR3 bases are TGCGCCATCAGCCGGACAGGGGTCGACTACGAGCAGTACTTC. V and J are TRBV4-3 and TRBJ2-7, with 9 nucleotides matching TRBD1. From germline, CDR1 is LGHNA and CDR2 YSLEER. The CDR3 is 14 amino acids.